The 13 T cell receptor beta chains given below trace back to one sample, sequenced in a study of human T cells and chemical hapten exposure. Time point indicated: pre-sensitization, week 0. Treatment here: therapeutic diphenylcyclopropenone sensitization with weekly scalp DPC. MiXCR, applied by TCRdb to the RACE reads, yields one record per CDR3 protein. Of about 80,000 distinct CDR3 sequences in the sample, 12% to 15% were seen once. Sequencing used whole blood, obtained in connection with sensitization to the hapten diphenylcyclopropenone (DPC). All receptors derive from a woman aged 45-65 years with alopecia areata. Some clones in this sample may be carry-over from other donors' samples.

The CDR3 loop reads CASSSGQGATGELFF. In DNA form, the CDR3 reads TGTGCCAGCAGCTCTGGACAGGGGGCTACCGGGGAGCTGTTTTTT. The J gene is TRBJ2-2, the V gene TRBV5-4, with 11 bases matching TRBD1. The CDR3 has 15 residues. Germline V gene data show CDR1 as SGHNT and CDR2 as YYREEE (reference sequence). Trimming cost V 3 bases and J 5 bases; bases outside gene matches: 3.

The J gene is TRBJ2-1, the V gene TRBV3-1, with 8 bases aligning to TRBD1. Unmatched junction bases numbered 2, after V lost 5 bases and J lost 8 bases. The CDR3 totals 12 residues. Germline V gene lookup returns CDR1 LGHDT and CDR2 YNNKEL (reference sequence). CDR3 nucleotides: TGTGCCAGCAGCTCCAGGGGGCATGAGCAGTTCTTC. Protein product: CASSSRGHEQFF.

In its sample, this clonotype was seen many times. The chain carries TRBV20-1 and TRBJ2-1; 9 bases line up with TRBD2. This CDR3 is built from 12 residues. Germline values: CDR1 DFQATT, CDR2 SNEGSKA (reference sequence). Losses at the gene ends were 6 bases for V and 7 bases for J; bases not matched to a gene: 4. CDR3: CSAKAGGNEQFF. Written as DNA, the CDR3 is TGCAGTGCCAAAGCGGGAGGTAATGAGCAGTTCTTC.

The genes are TRBV29-1 and TRBJ1-1; no reliable D call. V shed 3 bases and J shed 2 bases, with 10 bases lying between them. The CDR3 covers 13 residues. CDR1 is SQVTM, CDR2 ANQGSEA, per germline. The CDR3 DNA reads TGCAGCGTTGAGAAACTTCTAAACACTGAAGCTTTCTTT. Protein: CSVEKLLNTEAFF.

V is TRBV28 and J is TRBJ2-1; maybe TRBD1 (6 bases). Looked up from germline, CDR1 is MDHEN and CDR2 is SYDVKM. The CDR3 extends over 15 amino acids. Trimming left V 8 bases short and J 2 bases short, with 16 bases between. CDR3 DNA sequence: TGTGCCAGCCAGCAGGGGTTCGGGACCTACAATGAGCAGTTCTTC. It translates to CASQQGFGTYNEQFF.

There are a few counts of this clonotype. The gene calls are TRBV18 and TRBJ1-2; tentatively, D is TRBD1 (5 bases). V shed 2 bases and J shed 8 bases, with 9 bases lying between them. The CDR3 length is 12 residues. Germline V gene sequence: CDR1 KGHSH, CDR2 LQKENI. The CDR3 DNA is TGTGCCAGCTCACCAGACAGCCAAGGCTACACCTTC. Translating it yields CASSPDSQGYTF. Using reference TRBV18 and TRBJ1-2 for the parts outside the CDR3, the full variable domain is NAGVMQNPRHLVRRRGQEARLRCSPMKGHSHVYWYRQLPEEGLKFMVYLQKENIIDESGMPKERFSAEFPKEGPSILRIQQVVRGDSAAYFCASSPDSQGYTFGSGTRLTVV.

This clonotype was observed a handful of times. The V call is TRBV27, the J call TRBJ1-1; no reliable D call. Germline V gene sequence: CDR1 MNHEY, CDR2 SMNVEV (reference sequence). V shed 0 bases and J shed 7 bases, with 12 bases lying between them. CDR3 length equals 14 residues. CDR3 region: CASSLSIGYNEAFF. The CDR3 bases are TGTGCCAGCAGTTTATCGATTGGGTATAATGAAGCTTTCTTT.

This clonotype was seen a handful of times. V and J are TRBV11-2 and TRBJ2-7; D uncertain. Trimming removed 0 bases from V and 3 bases from J, with 12 bases in between. Germline V gene lookup returns CDR1 SGHAT and CDR2 FQNNGV. The length of the CDR3 is 15 residues. CDR3 coding DNA: TGTGCCAGCAGCTTAGACCGTCTTGGGGTCTACGAGCAGTACTTC. This gives the protein CASSLDRLGVYEQYF.

This chain connects TRBV20-1 to TRBJ1-4; D is perhaps TRBD1 (5 bases). Germline CDR1 DFQATT, CDR2 SNEGSKA (reference sequence). The CDR3 runs to 12 residues. V lost 8 bases and J lost 8, with 15 bases in between. For the CDR3, the DNA is TGCAGTCCTCAGGGTTTTGAGGAAAAACTGTTTTTT. Translating it yields CSPQGFEEKLFF.

This clonotype turned up a few times. This chain uses TRBV6-5 with TRBJ2-1; TRBD2 is a possible D gene (7 bases). In germline, CDR1 is MNHEY, CDR2 SVGAGI. This CDR3 has 15 amino acids. V was trimmed by 6 bases and J by 2 bases, leaving 14 bases between them. CDR3 sequence reads: CASRRTRGTYNEQFF. The CDR3 DNA sequence: TGTGCCAGCAGACGGACTAGGGGGACCTACAATGAGCAGTTCTTC.

This clonotype was found a few times. The chain carries TRBV24-1 and TRBJ2-1; 10 bases line up with TRBD2. Germline V gene lookup returns CDR1 KGHDR and CDR2 SFDVKD. The CDR3 consists of 16 residues. Trimming removed 4 bases from V and 4 bases from J; junction bases left unmatched: 6. The CDR3 spells CATSDPSGREYNEQFF. The CDR3 region has the DNA TGTGCCACCAGTGACCCAAGCGGGAGGGAATACAATGAGCAGTTCTTC.

The V and J genes are TRBV29-1 and TRBJ2-1, with TRBD1 matching over 10 bases. V lost 7 bases to trimming and J lost 3 bases; unmatched junction nucleotides: 3. Germline lookup yields CDR1 SQVTM and CDR2 ANQGSEA. The CDR3 runs to 13 residues. CDR3 protein: CSGGQGIYNEQFF. The DNA for the CDR3 is TGCAGCGGGGGACAGGGGATCTACAATGAGCAGTTCTTC.

This clonotype came up many times. The chain recombines TRBV6-4 with TRBJ2-2, with a possible D match to TRBD2 (5 bases). The ends were cut back, 10 bases at V and 0 bases at J, with 18 bases in the middle. Germline loops: CDR1 MRHNA, CDR2 SNTAGT. The CDR3 loop spans 16 amino acids. CDR3 sequence reads: CATSSQGLPNTGELFF. The CDR3 DNA reads TGTGCCACCTCCAGTCAAGGACTTCCGAACACCGGGGAGCTGTTTTTT.